A few counts support the clone carrying this T cell receptor beta chain. This sample is drawn from a study of blood T cell repertoires in COVID-19. Overall study: Some COVID-19 samples were acute and others convalescent; all came from the United States, Italy and Spain. T cells, B-cell-depleted T cells, or PBMCs supplied cDNA or gDNA.

The V segment lost 5 bases and the J segment 7 bases; nucleotides outside the gene matches: 17. The CDR3 totals 17 residues. In germline, CDR1 is MDHEN, CDR2 SYDVKM. Profiling relied on immunoSEQ multiplex PCR, and the TCRdb table lists in-frame clones only, not all of them. The data hold some 240,000 clones, with about 85% observed a single time. Sequencing was done on a sample of peripheral blood. The V call is TRBV28, the J call TRBJ1-2; 9 bases align to TRBD1. This TCR was recovered from a man aged 55 to 70 who had recovered from COVID-19. CDR3: CASSTQPGQGVPPGYTF. The DNA of the CDR3 is TGTGCCAGCAGTACTCAGCCGGGACAGGGAGTCCCACCTGGCTACACCTTC.